The source of this T cell receptor (beta chain) is a study of cytomegalovirus exposure and HLA in healthy donors. In the study overall: A data release that came early held 80 million or so unique TCRs from HLA-typed donors.

General study results and limits: Productive rates of about 87% or about 30% were seen for most TCR beta V segments in an earlier analysis.

The PCR made use of 60 Vbeta and 13 Jbeta primers. Clones were read by immunoSEQ multiplex PCR, and TCRdb kept only the in-frame ones, dropping some. The sample carries 85,000 to 100,000 clones, approximately 77% recorded once. This clone was detected only a few times. Its antigen is not known. This receptor was obtained from a woman in her thirties or forties in good health and CMV-seronegative. The sample consisted of PBMCs.

CDR3: CASSLGLAPEQYF. CDR3 nucleotides: TGTGCCAGCTCGCTGGGACTAGCGCCCGAGCAGTACTTC. The chain carries TRBV7-2 and TRBJ2-7, with 10 bases matching TRBD2. From germline, CDR1 is SGHTA and CDR2 FQGNSA. The CDR3 is made up of 13 amino acids. Germline trimming cut 8 bases from V and 6 bases from J; bases unmatched to any gene: 7. The whole variable domain, remainder taken from reference TRBV7-2 and TRBJ2-7, is GAGVSQSPSNKVTEKGKDVELRCDPISGHTALYWYRQSLGQGLEFLIYFQGNSAPDKSGLPSDRFSAERTGGSVSTLTIQRTQQEDSAVYLCASSLGLAPEQYFGPGTRLTVT.